These 18 T cell receptor beta chains were all obtained from the same sample, sequenced in a study of T cell responses to AZD1222 COVID-19 vaccine. Produced via immunoSEQ multiplex PCR; TCRdb's table is partial and in-frame only. The repertoire holds 150,000 or so clones, with approximately 90% as singletons. Here the sequenced sample was peripheral blood, taken 28 days after the second AZD1222 dose. These receptors all come from an adult who received the AZD1222 COVID-19 vaccine.

V usage is TRBV19 and J usage is TRBJ1-1, with TRBD1 matching over 10 bases. Germline V gene sequence: CDR1 LNHDA, CDR2 SQIVND (reference sequence). With 4 bases clipped from V and 8 bases from J, the junction kept 10 bases outside the gene matches. This CDR3 comprises 15 residues. The CDR3 DNA is TGTGCCAGTAGTAGGATGGGGGGACAGGGGAGAGAAGCTTTCTTT. This encodes CASSRMGGQGREAFF.

This chain uses TRBV6-1 with TRBJ1-1; D call uncertain. Trimming pared 2 bases from V and 3 bases from J, leaving 7 bases between. This CDR3 contains 13 residues. Germline CDR1 and CDR2: MNHNS and SASEGT. The DNA for the CDR3 is TGTGCCAGCAGTGAATCGGATTACACTGAAGCTTTCTTT. Amino acids: CASSESDYTEAFF.

The chain joins TRBV2 to TRBJ1-2; TRBD1 is a possible D gene (6 bases). Trimming stripped 9 bases from V and 8 bases from J, with 16 bases between. CDR1 is SNHLY and CDR2 is FYNNEI in the germline V gene. The CDR3 extends over 12 amino acids. The CDR3 here is CASSRRGGGYTF. The DNA of the CDR3 is TGTGCCAGTAGCCGTAGGGGGGGCGGCTACACCTTC.

The chain links TRBV7-9 to TRBJ1-6, with D possibly matching TRBD1 (5 bases). The CDR3 is 13 residues long. Per germline, CDR1 SEHNR and CDR2 FQNEAQ (reference sequence). V shed 5 bases and J shed 14 bases, with 16 bases lying between them. The DNA for the CDR3 is TGTGCCAGCAGCCTAGGGACGTTCGGCACCCTCCACTTT. Protein product: CASSLGTFGTLHF.

The V call is TRBV10-3, the J call TRBJ1-2; no clear D. The V end was cut by 6 bases, the J end by 0 bases, with 14 bases between. Per the germline V gene, CDR1 is ENHRY and CDR2 is SYGVKD. The CDR3 extends over 15 amino acids. The CDR3: CAISQSGPTNYGYTF. The CDR3 DNA sequence: TGTGCCATCAGCCAGAGCGGGCCAACTAACTATGGCTACACCTTC.

The chain's CDR3 is CASSVPQGTGVEKLFF. The CDR3, as DNA: TGCGCCAGCAGCGTACCCCAAGGGACAGGGGTGGAAAAACTGTTTTTT. The chain has TRBV5-1 and TRBJ1-4; 10 nucleotides match TRBD1. The ends lost 4 bases at V and 8 bases at J; junction bases unmatched: 11. The CDR3 is made up of 16 amino acids. Germline V CDR1 and CDR2: SGHRS, YFSETQ. Supplemented by reference TRBV5-1 and TRBJ1-4, the full variable domain reads KAGVTQTPRYLIKTRGQQVTLSCSPISGHRSVSWYQQTPGQGLQFLFEYFSETQRNKGNFPGRFSGRQFSNSRSEMNVSTLELGDSALYLCASSVPQGTGVEKLFFGSGTQLSVL.

V gene TRBV6-5 combines with J gene TRBJ2-3; the match to TRBD2 covers 9 bases. The CDR3 runs 15 residues. Germline trimming cut 6 bases from V and 2 bases from J; bases unmatched to any gene: 6. In germline, CDR1 is MNHEY, CDR2 SVGAGI. CDR3 nucleotides: TGTGCCAGCAGCTCCGGACTAGCGCTCACAGATACGCAGTATTTT. Its protein is CASSSGLALTDTQYF.

The CDR3 loop is CAISAGQDTDTQYF. For the CDR3, the DNA is TGTGCCATCAGTGCAGGACAGGACACAGATACGCAGTATTTT. The V call is TRBV10-3, the J call TRBJ2-3, with 7 bases that match TRBD1. Per the germline V gene, CDR1 is ENHRY and CDR2 is SYGVKD. The CDR3 spans 14 residues. V was clipped by 4 bases and J by 2 bases; unmatched bases: 3.

The chain has TRBV29-1 and TRBJ1-5, with 9 bases fitting TRBD1. The CDR3 length is 13 residues. CDR1 SQVTM and CDR2 ANQGSEA come from the germline V gene. Written as DNA, the CDR3 is TGCAGTGCTACAGGGGGCGTGGGTCAGCCCCAGCATTTT. Residues: CSATGGVGQPQHF.

The rearrangement uses TRBV2 and TRBJ1-2, with 7 bases matching TRBD1. Germline V gene data show CDR1 as SNHLY and CDR2 as FYNNEI. V was clipped by 5 bases and J by 7 bases; unmatched bases: 16. The CDR3 sequence is 16 residues long. The CDR3 reads CASSHLMAGGWSGYTF. CDR3 bases: TGTGCCAGCAGTCACTTGATGGCAGGGGGTTGGAGTGGCTACACCTTC. Using reference TRBV2 and TRBJ1-2 for the parts outside the CDR3, the full variable domain is EPEVTQTPSHQVTQMGQEVILRCVPISNHLYFYWYRQILGQKVEFLVSFYNNEISEKSEIFDDQFSVERPDGSNFTLKIRSTKLEDSAMYFCASSHLMAGGWSGYTFGSGTRLTVV.

The chain employs TRBV30 and TRBJ1-2, with no clear D. Trimming pared 4 bases from V and 5 bases from J, leaving 17 bases between. Per germline, CDR1 GTSNPN and CDR2 SVGIG (reference sequence). This CDR3 region has 14 residues. CDR3 region: CAWNPGGRRYGYTF. The CDR3 nucleotides read TGTGCCTGGAACCCGGGAGGCCGGCGATATGGCTACACCTTC.

The chain employs TRBV5-1 and TRBJ1-6; D gene uncertain. CDR3 length: 18 amino acids. CDR1 SGHRS and CDR2 YFSETQ come from the germline V gene. With 1 base removed from V and 3 bases from J, the gap between germline ends came to 17 bases. CDR3 region: CASSLFPPGVRYNSPLHF. CDR3 coding DNA: TGCGCCAGCAGCTTGTTCCCACCCGGAGTCCGCTATAATTCACCCCTCCACTTT.

The chain couples TRBV9 to TRBJ2-3; 9 bases are a match to TRBD2. Germline CDR1 SGDLS, CDR2 YYNGEE. Trimming took 0 bases from V and 6 from J; bases not matched to a gene: 5. There are 15 residues in the CDR3. The CDR3 spells CASSVALAGMDTQYF. CDR3 in DNA: TGTGCCAGCAGCGTAGCTCTAGCGGGAATGGATACGCAGTATTTT.

The chain recombines TRBV29-1 with TRBJ1-3, with D perhaps TRBD1 (5 bases). V lost 5 bases and J lost 0, with 11 bases in between. CDR3 length equals 14 residues. The germline V gene has CDR1 SQVTM and CDR2 ANQGSEA. The CDR3 is CSVLQDGSGNTIYF. CDR3 in DNA: TGCAGCGTTCTACAGGACGGCTCTGGAAACACCATATATTTT.

The CDR3 nucleotides are TGTGCCAGTAGTATTGGTGCTAGCGGGAGGGTAGGGAAGCAGTACTTC. Translating it yields CASSIGASGRVGKQYF. This chain links TRBV19 with TRBJ2-7, with 12 bases aligning to TRBD2. V lost 3 bases and J lost 8; bases outside the gene matches: 11. The CDR3 loop spans 16 amino acids. CDR1 LNHDA and CDR2 SQIVND come from the germline V gene (reference sequence).

The rearrangement uses TRBV2 and TRBJ2-1, with D possibly being TRBD1 (7 bases). The CDR3 has 14 residues. V dropped 6 bases and J dropped 0 bases, with 9 bases sitting between them. Germline V gene lookup returns CDR1 SNHLY and CDR2 FYNNEI. CDR3 nucleotide sequence: TGTGCCAGCAGGCGGGACAGCTCCTACAATGAGCAGTTCTTC. Protein sequence: CASRRDSSYNEQFF.

V usage is TRBV18 and J usage is TRBJ1-5; maybe TRBD1 (6 bases). V lost 5 bases to trimming and J lost 7 bases, with 18 bases between them. CDR1 is KGHSH, CDR2 LQKENI, per germline. The CDR3 runs 15 residues. The CDR3 nucleotides are TGTGCCAGCTCAAGCGTCAAGGGGGAAGAACAGCCCCAGCATTTT. This sequence encodes CASSSVKGEEQPQHF.

The chain employs TRBV2 and TRBJ1-1; D is undetermined. Trimming removed 7 bases from V and 7 bases from J, with 16 bases in between. Germline V gene sequence: CDR1 SNHLY, CDR2 FYNNEI. The CDR3 contains 13 residues. This CDR3 reads CASISGMGNEAFF. CDR3 nucleotide sequence: TGTGCCAGCATATCGGGGATGGGCAATGAAGCTTTCTTT.